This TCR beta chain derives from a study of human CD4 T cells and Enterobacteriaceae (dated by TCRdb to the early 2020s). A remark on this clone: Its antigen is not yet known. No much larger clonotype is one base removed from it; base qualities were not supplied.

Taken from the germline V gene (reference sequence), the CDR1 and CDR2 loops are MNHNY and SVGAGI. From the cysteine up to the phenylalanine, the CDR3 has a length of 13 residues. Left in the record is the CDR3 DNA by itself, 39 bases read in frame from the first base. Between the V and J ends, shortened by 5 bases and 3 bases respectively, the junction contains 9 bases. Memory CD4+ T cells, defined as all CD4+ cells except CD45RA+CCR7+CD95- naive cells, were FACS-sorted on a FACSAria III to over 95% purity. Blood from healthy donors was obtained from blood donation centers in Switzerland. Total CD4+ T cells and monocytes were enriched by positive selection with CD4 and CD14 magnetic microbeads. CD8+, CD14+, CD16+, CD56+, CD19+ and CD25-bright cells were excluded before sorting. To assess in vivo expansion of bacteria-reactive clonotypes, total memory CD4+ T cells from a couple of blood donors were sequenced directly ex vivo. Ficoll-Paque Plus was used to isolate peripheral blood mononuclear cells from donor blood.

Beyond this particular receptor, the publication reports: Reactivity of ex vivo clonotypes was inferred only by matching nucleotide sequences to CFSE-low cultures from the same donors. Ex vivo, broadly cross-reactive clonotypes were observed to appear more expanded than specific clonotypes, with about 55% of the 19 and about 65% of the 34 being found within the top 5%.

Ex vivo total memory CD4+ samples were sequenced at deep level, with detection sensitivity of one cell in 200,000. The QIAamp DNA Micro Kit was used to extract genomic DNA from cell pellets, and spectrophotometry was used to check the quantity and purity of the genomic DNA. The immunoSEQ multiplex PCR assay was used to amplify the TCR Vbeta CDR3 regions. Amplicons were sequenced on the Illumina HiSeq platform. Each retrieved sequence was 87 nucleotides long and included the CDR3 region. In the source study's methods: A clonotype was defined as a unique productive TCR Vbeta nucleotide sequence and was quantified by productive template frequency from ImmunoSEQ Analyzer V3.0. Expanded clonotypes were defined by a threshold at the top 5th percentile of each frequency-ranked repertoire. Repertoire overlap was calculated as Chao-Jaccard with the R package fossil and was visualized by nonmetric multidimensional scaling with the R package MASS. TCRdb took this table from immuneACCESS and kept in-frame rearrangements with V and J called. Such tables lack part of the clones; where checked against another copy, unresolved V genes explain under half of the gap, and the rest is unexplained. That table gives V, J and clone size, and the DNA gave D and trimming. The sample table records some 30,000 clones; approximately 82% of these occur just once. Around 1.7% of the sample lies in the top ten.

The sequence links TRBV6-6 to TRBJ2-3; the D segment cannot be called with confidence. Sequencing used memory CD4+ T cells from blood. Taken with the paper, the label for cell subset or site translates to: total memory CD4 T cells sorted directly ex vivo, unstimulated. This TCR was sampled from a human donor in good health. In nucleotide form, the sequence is TGTGCCAGCAGTGTCCGAGGAACAGATACGCAGTATTTT. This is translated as CASSVRGTDTQYF.